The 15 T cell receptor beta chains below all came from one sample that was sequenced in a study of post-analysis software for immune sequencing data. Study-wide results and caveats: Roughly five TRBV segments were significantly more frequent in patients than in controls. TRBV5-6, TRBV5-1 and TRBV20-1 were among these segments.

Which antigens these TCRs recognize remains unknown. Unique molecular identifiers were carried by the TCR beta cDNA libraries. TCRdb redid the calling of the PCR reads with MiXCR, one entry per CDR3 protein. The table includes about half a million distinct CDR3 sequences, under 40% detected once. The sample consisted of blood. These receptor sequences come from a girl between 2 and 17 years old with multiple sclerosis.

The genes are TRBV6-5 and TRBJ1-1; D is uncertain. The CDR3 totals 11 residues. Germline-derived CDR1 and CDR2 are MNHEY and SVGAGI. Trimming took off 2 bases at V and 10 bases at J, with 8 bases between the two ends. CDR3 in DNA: TGTGCCAGCAGTTACGGGTCGGGAGCTTTCTTT. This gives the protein CASSYGSGAFF.

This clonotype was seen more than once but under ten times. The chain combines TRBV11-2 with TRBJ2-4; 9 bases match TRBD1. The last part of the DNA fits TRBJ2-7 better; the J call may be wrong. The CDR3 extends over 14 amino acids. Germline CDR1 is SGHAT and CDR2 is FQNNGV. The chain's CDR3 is CASSSGTGRSEQYF. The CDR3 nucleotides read TGTGCCAGCAGCTCCGGGACAGGGCGAAGCGAGCAGTACTTC.

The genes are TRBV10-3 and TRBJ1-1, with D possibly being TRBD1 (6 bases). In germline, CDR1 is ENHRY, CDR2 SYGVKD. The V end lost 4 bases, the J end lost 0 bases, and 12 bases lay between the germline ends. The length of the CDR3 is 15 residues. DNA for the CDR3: TGTGCCATCAGTGTCACACAGGGAGTGAACACTGAAGCTTTCTTT. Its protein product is CAISVTQGVNTEAFF.

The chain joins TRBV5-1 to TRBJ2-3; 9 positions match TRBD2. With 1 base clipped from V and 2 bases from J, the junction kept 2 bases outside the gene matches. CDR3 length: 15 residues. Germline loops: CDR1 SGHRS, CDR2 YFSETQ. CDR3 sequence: CASSLLAGPTDTQYF. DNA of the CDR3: TGCGCCAGCAGCTTGCTAGCGGGGCCCACAGATACGCAGTATTTT.

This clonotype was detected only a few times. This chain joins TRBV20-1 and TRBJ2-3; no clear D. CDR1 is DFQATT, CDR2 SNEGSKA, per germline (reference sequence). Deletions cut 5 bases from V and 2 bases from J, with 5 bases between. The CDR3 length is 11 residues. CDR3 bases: TGCAGTGCTCGGCACACAGATACGCAGTATTTT. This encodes CSARHTDTQYF.

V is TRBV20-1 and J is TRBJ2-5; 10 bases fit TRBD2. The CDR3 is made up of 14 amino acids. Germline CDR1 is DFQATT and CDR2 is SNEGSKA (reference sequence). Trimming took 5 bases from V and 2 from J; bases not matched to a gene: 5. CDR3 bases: TGCAGTGCTTTAAAGCGGGGGGGGCAAGAGACCCAGTACTTC. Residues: CSALKRGGQETQYF.

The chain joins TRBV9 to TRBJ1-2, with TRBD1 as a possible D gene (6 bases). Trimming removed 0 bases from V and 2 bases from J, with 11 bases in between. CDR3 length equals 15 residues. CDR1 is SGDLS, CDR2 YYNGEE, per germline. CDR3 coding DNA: TGTGCCAGCAGCGTAGCCAGGGGACGAAACTATGGCTACACCTTC. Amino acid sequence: CASSVARGRNYGYTF.

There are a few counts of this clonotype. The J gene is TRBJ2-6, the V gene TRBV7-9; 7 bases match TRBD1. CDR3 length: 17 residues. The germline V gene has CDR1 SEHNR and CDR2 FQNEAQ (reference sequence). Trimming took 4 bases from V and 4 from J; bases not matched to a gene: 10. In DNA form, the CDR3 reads TGTGCCAGCAGCTCGCCTGACAGGGTTGCCGGGGCCAACGTCCTGACTTTC. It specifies CASSSPDRVAGANVLTF.

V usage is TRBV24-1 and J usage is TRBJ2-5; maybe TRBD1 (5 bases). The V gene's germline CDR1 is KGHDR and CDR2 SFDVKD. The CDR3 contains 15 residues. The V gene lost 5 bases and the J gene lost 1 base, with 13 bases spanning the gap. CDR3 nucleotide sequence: TGTGCCACCAGTGCCCCTGGGCAGGGCCAAGAGACCCAGTACTTC. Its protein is CATSAPGQGQETQYF.

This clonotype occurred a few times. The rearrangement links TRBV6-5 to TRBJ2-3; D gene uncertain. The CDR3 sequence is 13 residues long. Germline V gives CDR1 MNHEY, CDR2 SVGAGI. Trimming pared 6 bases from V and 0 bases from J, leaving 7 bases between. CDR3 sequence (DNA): TGTGCCAGCAGGTCGAGGAGCACAGATACGCAGTATTTT. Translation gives CASRSRSTDTQYF.

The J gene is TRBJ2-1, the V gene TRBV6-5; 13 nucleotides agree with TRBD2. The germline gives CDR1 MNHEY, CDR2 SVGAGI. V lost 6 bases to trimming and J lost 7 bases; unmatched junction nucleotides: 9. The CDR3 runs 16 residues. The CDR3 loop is CASSRLTSGGGNEQFF. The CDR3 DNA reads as TGTGCCAGCAGCCGGCTTACTAGCGGGGGGGGTAATGAGCAGTTCTTC.

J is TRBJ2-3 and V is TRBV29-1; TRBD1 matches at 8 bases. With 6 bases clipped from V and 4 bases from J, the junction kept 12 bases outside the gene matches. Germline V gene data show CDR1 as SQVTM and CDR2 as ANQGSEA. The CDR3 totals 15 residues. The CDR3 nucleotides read TGCAGCGTCCTTCTCTCCGGGACAGGCGCAGATACGCAGTATTTT. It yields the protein CSVLLSGTGADTQYF.

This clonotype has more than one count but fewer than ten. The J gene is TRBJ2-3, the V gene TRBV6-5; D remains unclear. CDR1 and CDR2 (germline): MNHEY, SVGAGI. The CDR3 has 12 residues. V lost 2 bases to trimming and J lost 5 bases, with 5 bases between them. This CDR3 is CASSYERDTQYF. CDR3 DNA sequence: TGTGCCAGCAGTTACGAGAGAGATACGCAGTATTTT.

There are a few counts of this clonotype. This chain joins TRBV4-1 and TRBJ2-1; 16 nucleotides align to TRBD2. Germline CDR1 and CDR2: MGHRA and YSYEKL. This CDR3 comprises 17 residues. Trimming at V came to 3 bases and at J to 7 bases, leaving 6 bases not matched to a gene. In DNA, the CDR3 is TGCGCCAGCAGCCAGGGACTAGCGGGGGGGAGTCGAAATGAGCAGTTCTTC. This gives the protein CASSQGLAGGSRNEQFF.

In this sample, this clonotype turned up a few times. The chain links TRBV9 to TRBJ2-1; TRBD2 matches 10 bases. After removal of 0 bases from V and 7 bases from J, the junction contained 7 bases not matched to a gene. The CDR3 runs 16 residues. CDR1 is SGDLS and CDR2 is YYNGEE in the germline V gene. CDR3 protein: CASSVDPAGGRNEQFF. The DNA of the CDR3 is TGTGCCAGCAGCGTAGATCCAGCGGGGGGGCGGAATGAGCAGTTCTTC.